Below, 6 T cell receptor beta chains from the same sample are listed, as sequenced in a study of T cell repertoires in cytomegalovirus infection. TCRdb passed the reads through MiXCR, listing each CDR3 protein once. The table lists under 800,000 distinct CDR3 sequences, roughly a quarter of them singletons. The sequenced sample consisted of CD8+ T cells from PBMCs. Receptors originate from a human donor in good health (CMV status not recorded). Some clones in this sample may be carry-over from other donors' samples.

The chain employs TRBV2 and TRBJ1-2; perhaps TRBD1 as D (6 bases). The CDR3 spans 13 residues. Germline V lookup: CDR1 SNHLY, CDR2 FYNNEI. V dropped 8 bases and J dropped 6 bases, with 16 bases sitting between them. The CDR3 loop reads CASQPPTGNGYTF. CDR3 DNA: TGTGCCAGCCAGCCCCCAACAGGGAATGGCTACACCTTC.

This clonotype was seen a few times. The genes are TRBV29-1 and TRBJ1-1; D is ambiguous. CDR3 size: 15 residues. Germline lookup yields CDR1 SQVTM and CDR2 ANQGSEA. V was clipped by 6 bases and J by 1 base, with 18 bases between them. The CDR3: CSVITTPPKNTEAFF. The CDR3 DNA reads as TGCAGCGTGATAACCACCCCCCCGAAGAACACTGAAGCTTTCTTT.

There are a few counts of this clonotype. This rearrangement joins TRBV12-3 or TRBV12-4 to TRBJ2-1, with 7 bases that match TRBD1. This CDR3 comprises 15 residues. V dropped 5 bases and J dropped 4; count of bases not matched to a gene: 8. The CDR3 sequence: CASSVPGQQYNEQFF. For the CDR3, the DNA is TGTGCCAGCAGTGTCCCGGGACAGCAGTACAATGAGCAGTTCTTC.

This clonotype was recorded at least ten times. The V gene is TRBV7-6, the J gene TRBJ2-2, with 10 bases that match TRBD1. V gave up 3 bases and J gave up 3 bases; unmatched junction bases: 4. Germline V lookup: CDR1 SGHVS, CDR2 FNYEAQ. CDR3 length equals 16 residues. The CDR3 DNA sequence: TGTGCCAGCAGCTTTCCAGGGACAGGGGACACCGGGGAGCTGTTTTTT. It encodes CASSFPGTGDTGELFF.

This clonotype was seen at least ten times. The rearrangement uses TRBV20-1 and TRBJ1-6, with unresolved D. Germline V gives CDR1 DFQATT, CDR2 SNEGSKA (reference sequence). This CDR3 comprises 14 residues. The V end lost 7 bases, the J end lost 0 bases, and 10 bases lay between the germline ends. Here the CDR3 DNA reads TGCAGTGTGACGGATGTCTCCTATAATTCACCCCTCCACTTT. This translates into CSVTDVSYNSPLHF.

This chain connects TRBV6-6 to TRBJ2-7; TRBD1 agrees at 8 bases. The V segment lost 6 bases and the J segment 6 bases; nucleotides outside the gene matches: 13. Germline-derived CDR1 and CDR2 are MNHNY and SVGAGI (reference sequence). This CDR3 has 15 amino acids. The CDR3 nucleotides read TGTGCCAGCAGGCTTCACCTACAGGGGGTCTCCGAGCAGTACTTC. Translating it yields CASRLHLQGVSEQYF.